The 9 T cell receptor beta chains below come from one sample, sequenced in a study of blood T cell repertoires in COVID-19. Generated by immunoSEQ multiplex PCR, the TCRdb table keeps only in-frame clones and is missing some. The sample has about 240,000 clones; about nine tenths are singletons. The sample was peripheral blood. These receptors were collected from a man in his sixties with acute or convalescent COVID-19.

In this sample, this clone turned up once. The rearrangement uses TRBV7-2 and TRBJ2-1; 13 nucleotides agree with TRBD2. The CDR3 is 16 residues long. The V segment lost 6 bases and the J segment 5 bases; nucleotides outside the gene matches: 7. Germline CDR1 reads SGHTA; CDR2 reads FQGNSA. CDR3 loop: CASRPIGLAGDNEQFF. The CDR3 coding sequence is TGTGCCAGCAGACCCATTGGACTAGCGGGAGACAATGAGCAGTTCTTC.

This chain uses TRBV5-1 with TRBJ1-1; D unclear. The CDR3 is 13 residues long. Germline CDR1 SGHRS, CDR2 YFSETQ. V was cut by 1 base and J by 1 base, with 5 bases left in between. The CDR3 DNA reads as TGCGCCAGCAGCTTGAGCCCGAACACTGAAGCTTTCTTT. Amino acid sequence: CASSLSPNTEAFF. Supplemented by reference TRBV5-1 and TRBJ1-1, the full variable domain reads KAGVTQTPRYLIKTRGQQVTLSCSPISGHRSVSWYQQTPGQGLQFLFEYFSETQRNKGNFPGRFSGRQFSNSRSEMNVSTLELGDSALYLCASSLSPNTEAFFGQGTRLTVV.

CDR3 nucleotides: TGTGCCTGGCGGCCCGGACTAGCCCCCAATGAGCAGTTCTTC. Its protein product is CAWRPGLAPNEQFF. The rearrangement joins TRBV30 to TRBJ2-1, with 8 bases fitting TRBD2. CDR1 is GTSNPN and CDR2 is SVGIG in the germline V gene (reference sequence). V was clipped by 5 bases and J by 6 bases; unmatched bases: 9. This CDR3 is 14 amino acids long.

This clone appeared a single time. DNA of the CDR3: TGTGCCAGCAGCTTAGGGTCGGCGAACACCGGGGAGCTGTTTTTT. Translation: CASSLGSANTGELFF. The chain uses TRBV7-9 and TRBJ2-2; D gene uncertain. The CDR3 sequence is 15 residues long. V gave up 1 base and J gave up 0 bases, with 6 bases separating them. Germline V gives CDR1 SEHNR, CDR2 FQNEAQ (reference sequence).

The rearrangement uses TRBV4-1 and TRBJ1-5; D gene unclear. There are 13 residues in the CDR3. The V end lost 1 base, the J end lost 4 bases, and 5 bases lay between the germline ends. Germline V gene lookup returns CDR1 MGHRA and CDR2 YSYEKL. The CDR3: CASSQGENQPQHF. The CDR3 coding sequence is TGCGCCAGCAGCCAAGGAGAAAATCAGCCCCAGCATTTT.

This chain joins TRBV20-1 and TRBJ2-1, with 11 bases identical to TRBD2. The CDR3 extends over 18 amino acids. CDR1 and CDR2 from the germline V gene are DFQATT and SNEGSKA (reference sequence). With V trimmed by 3 bases and J by 0 bases, 10 bases remained unmatched. CDR3 sequence: CSASEGLAALSSYNEQFF. The CDR3 DNA is TGCAGTGCTAGTGAGGGACTAGCGGCCCTAAGCTCCTACAATGAGCAGTTCTTC.

This chain links TRBV7-3 with TRBJ2-1, with 11 bases identical to TRBD2. V lost 0 bases to trimming and J lost 8 bases; unmatched junction nucleotides: 6. From germline, CDR1 is SGHTA and CDR2 FQGTGA. The CDR3 consists of 16 residues. CDR3 region: CASSLTGLAGGDEQFF. CDR3 DNA: TGTGCCAGCAGCTTAACAGGGCTAGCGGGAGGAGATGAGCAGTTCTTC.

The chain combines TRBV24-1 with TRBJ2-1, with TRBD2 matching 10 bases. The CDR3 sequence is 15 residues long. The germline gives CDR1 KGHDR, CDR2 SFDVKD. V lost 7 bases, J lost 5 bases, and 7 bases stayed unmatched. This chain's CDR3 is CATRDTSGADNEQFF. The CDR3 DNA reads as TGTGCCACCAGGGATACTAGCGGGGCTGACAATGAGCAGTTCTTC.

The V and J genes are TRBV5-1 and TRBJ1-1; D is perhaps TRBD1 (5 bases). V dropped 0 bases and J dropped 3 bases, with 15 bases sitting between them. CDR3 length: 16 amino acids. CDR1 and CDR2 (germline): SGHRS, YFSETQ. CDR3 DNA: TGCGCCAGCAGCTTGGGGGACTCCCGGAGGCACACTGAAGCTTTCTTT. Protein sequence: CASSLGDSRRHTEAFF.